There are a few counts of the clone carrying this T cell receptor (beta chain). The antigen is unknown. The read terminates 3 residues before the CDR3 end, so the remaining end is supplied by the germline J gene. This record belongs to a study of T cell clonality in common variable immunodeficiency. General study points: Common variable immunodeficiency TCR beta sequences reportedly had fewer deletions and N-nucleotide insertions.

Clones were read by immunoSEQ multiplex PCR, and TCRdb kept only the in-frame ones, dropping some. This sample comprises about 19,000 clones, none seen once only. CDR1 is MNHEY, CDR2 SVGEGT, per germline. The CDR3 contains 17 residues. V was clipped by 6 bases and J by 7 bases; unmatched bases: 16. The source material was peripheral blood mononuclear cells. The clonotype comes from a human donor with common variable immunodeficiency. The rearrangement uses TRBV6-2 or TRBV6-3 and TRBJ2-2; 8 positions match TRBD2. The CDR3: CASSTEGLVQRVGELFF. The sequenced part of the CDR3 DNA is TGTGCCAGCAGCACTGAGGGACTAGTCCAAAGGGTCGGGGAG.